This record covers a single TCR beta chain. Its antigen is unidentified. This sample was taken from a study of CD4+ T cells in melanoma. Only in-frame clones appear in the TCRdb table, and some are missing; sequencing was by immunoSEQ multiplex PCR. The sample shows roughly 54,000 clones, 75% to 90% of them seen only once. Findings and caveats of the study: A reported correlation linked neoantigen-specific CD4+ T cells to CD8+, macrophage and B cell function. In melanoma, neoantigen-specific CD4+ T cells reportedly differed in differentiation state.

Per germline, CDR1 MGHRA and CDR2 YSYEKL. V lost 4 bases to trimming and J lost 5 bases, with 20 bases between them. This CDR3 is built from 16 residues. The specimen sequenced was peripheral blood. The receptor comes from a human donor with melanoma. The rearrangement joins TRBV4-1 to TRBJ2-5, with a weak D call TRBD2 (6 bases). In DNA form, the CDR3 reads TGCGCCAGCAGCCTCTCGCGTGTGAGGGCGGGGGAGACCCAGTACTTC. It is translated as CASSLSRVRAGETQYF.